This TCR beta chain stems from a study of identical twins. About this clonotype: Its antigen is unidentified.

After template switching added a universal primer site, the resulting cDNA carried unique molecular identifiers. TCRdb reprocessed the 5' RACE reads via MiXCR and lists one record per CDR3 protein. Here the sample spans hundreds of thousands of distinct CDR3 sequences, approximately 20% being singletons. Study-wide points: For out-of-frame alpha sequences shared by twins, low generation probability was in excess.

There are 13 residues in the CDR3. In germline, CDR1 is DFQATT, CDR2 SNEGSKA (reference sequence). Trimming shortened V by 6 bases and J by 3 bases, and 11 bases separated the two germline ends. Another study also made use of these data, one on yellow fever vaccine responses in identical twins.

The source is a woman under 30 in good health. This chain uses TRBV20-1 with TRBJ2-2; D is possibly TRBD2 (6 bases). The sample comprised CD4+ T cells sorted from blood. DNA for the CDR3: TGCAGTGCCCTAGGGACTTACACCGGGGAGCTGTTTTTT. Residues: CSALGTYTGELFF.